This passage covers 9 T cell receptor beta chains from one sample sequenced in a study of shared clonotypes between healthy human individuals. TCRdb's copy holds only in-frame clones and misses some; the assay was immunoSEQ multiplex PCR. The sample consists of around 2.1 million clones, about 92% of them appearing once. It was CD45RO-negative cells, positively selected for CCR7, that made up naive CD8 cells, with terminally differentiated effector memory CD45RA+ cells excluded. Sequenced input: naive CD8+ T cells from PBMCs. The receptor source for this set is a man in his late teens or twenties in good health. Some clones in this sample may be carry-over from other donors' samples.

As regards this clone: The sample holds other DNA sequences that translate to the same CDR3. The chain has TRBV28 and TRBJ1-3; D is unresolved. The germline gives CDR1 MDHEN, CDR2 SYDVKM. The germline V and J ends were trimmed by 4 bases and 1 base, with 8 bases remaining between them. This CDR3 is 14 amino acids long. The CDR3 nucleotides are TGTGCCAGCAGTTATCGCCCTTCTGGAAACACCATATATTTT. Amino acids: CASSYRPSGNTIYF. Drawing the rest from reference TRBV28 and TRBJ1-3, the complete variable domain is DVKVTQSSRYLVKRTGEKVFLECVQDMDHENMFWYRQDPGLGLRLIYFSYDVKMKEKGDIPEGYSVSREKKERFSLILESASTNQTSMYLCASSYRPSGNTIYFGEGSWLTVV.

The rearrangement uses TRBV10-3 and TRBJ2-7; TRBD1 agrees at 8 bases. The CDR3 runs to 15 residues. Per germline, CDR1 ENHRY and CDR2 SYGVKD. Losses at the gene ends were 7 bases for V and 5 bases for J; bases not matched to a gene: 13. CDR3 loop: CAINRSDREVDEQYF. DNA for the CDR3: TGTGCCATCAACAGATCGGACAGGGAGGTTGACGAGCAGTACTTC.

CDR3 residues: CATSGTLTSSPGELFF. CDR3 coding DNA: TGTGCCACCAGCGGAACCCTTACTAGTTCCCCCGGGGAGCTGTTTTTT. This sequence joins TRBV15 and TRBJ2-2; a possible D gene is TRBD2 (5 bases). Per the germline V gene, CDR1 is LNHNV and CDR2 is YYDKDF (reference sequence). The CDR3 consists of 16 residues. V lost 5 bases, J lost 6 bases, and 19 bases lay in between.

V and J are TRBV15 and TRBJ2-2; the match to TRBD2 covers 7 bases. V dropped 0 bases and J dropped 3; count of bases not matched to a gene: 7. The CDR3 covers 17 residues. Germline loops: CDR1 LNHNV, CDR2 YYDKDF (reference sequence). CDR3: CATSRDRRGGDTGELFF. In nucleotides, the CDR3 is TGTGCCACCAGCAGAGATCGTCGCGGGGGAGACACCGGGGAGCTGTTTTTT. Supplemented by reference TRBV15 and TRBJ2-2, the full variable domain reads DAMVIQNPRYQVTQFGKPVTLSCSQTLNHNVMYWYQQKSSQAPKLLFHYYDKDFNNEADTPDNFQSRRPNTSFCFLDIRSPGLGDTAMYLCATSRDRRGGDTGELFFGEGSRLTVL.

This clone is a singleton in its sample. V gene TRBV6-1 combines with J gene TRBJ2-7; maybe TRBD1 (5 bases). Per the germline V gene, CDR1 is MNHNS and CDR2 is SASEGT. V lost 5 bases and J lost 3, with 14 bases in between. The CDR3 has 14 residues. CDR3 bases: TGTGCCAGCAGTCACCGACAGCTAATCTACGAGCAGTACTTC. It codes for CASSHRQLIYEQYF.

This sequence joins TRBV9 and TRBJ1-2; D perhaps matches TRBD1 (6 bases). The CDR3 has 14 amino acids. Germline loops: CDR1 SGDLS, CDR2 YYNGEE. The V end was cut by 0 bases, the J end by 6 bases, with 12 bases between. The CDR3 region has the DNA TGTGCCAGCAGCGTAGGAGGGGGAATGGATGGCTACACCTTC. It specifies CASSVGGGMDGYTF.

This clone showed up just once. The CDR3 sequence: CASSLGPTGTGNTIYF. CDR3 nucleotides: TGTGCCAGCAGTTTAGGCCCCACAGGGACTGGAAACACCATATATTTT. The rearrangement links TRBV28 to TRBJ1-3, with a tentative D call TRBD1 (6 bases). The V gene's germline CDR1 is MDHEN and CDR2 SYDVKM. The CDR3 has 16 residues. V was pared by 2 bases and J by 2 bases, with 13 bases between.

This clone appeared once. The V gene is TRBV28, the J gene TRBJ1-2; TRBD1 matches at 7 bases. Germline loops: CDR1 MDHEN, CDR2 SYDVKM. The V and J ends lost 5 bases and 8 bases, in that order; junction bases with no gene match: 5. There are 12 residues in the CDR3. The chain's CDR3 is CASSLQGRGYTF. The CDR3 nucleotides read TGTGCCAGCAGTCTACAGGGGCGCGGCTACACCTTC.

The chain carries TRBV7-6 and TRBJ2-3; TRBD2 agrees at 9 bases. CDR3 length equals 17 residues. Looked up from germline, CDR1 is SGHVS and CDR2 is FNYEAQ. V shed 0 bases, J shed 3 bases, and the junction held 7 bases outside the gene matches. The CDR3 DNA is TGTGCCAGCAGCTTAGCTATCGGACTAGCGCATACAGATACGCAGTATTTT. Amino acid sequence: CASSLAIGLAHTDTQYF.